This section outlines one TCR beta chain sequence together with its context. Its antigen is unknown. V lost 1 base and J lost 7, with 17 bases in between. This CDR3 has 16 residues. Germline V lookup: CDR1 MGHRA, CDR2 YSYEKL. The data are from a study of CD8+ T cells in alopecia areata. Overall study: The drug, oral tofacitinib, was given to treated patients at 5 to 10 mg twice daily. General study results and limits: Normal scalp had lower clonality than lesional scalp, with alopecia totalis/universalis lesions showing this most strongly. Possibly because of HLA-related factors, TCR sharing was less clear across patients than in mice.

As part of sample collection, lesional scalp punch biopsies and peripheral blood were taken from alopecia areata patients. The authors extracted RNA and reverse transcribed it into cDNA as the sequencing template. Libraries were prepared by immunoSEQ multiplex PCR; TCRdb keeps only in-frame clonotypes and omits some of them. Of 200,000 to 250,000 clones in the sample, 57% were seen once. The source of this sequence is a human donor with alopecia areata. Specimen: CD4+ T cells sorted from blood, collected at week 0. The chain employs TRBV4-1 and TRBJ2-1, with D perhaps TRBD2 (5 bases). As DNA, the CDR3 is TGCGCCAGCAGCCAAGGCGGGTTAGGAGCTGGTAATGAGCAGTTCTTC. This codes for CASSQGGLGAGNEQFF.